The text below deals with one T cell receptor beta chain. The data derive from a study of blood T cell repertoires in COVID-19. Study-level background: PBMCs, B-cell-depleted T cells, or T cells were the source of the cDNA or gDNA that made up the material.

Repertoires were generated with immunoSEQ multiplex PCR, while TCRdb's copy carries only in-frame clones and drops some. The sample records fewer than 80,000 clones, about nine tenths being singletons. This CDR3 spans 17 amino acids. With 1 base clipped from V and 6 bases from J, the junction kept 12 bases outside the gene matches. Germline loops: CDR1 MNHEY, CDR2 SMNVEV (reference sequence). The genes are TRBV27 and TRBJ1-5, with 7 bases aligning to TRBD1. The sample consisted of peripheral blood. This sequence originates from a human donor in a cohort sampled during active COVID-19. Here the CDR3 reads CASSLFFGGGAVQPQHF. The CDR3 DNA reads TGTGCCAGCAGTTTATTTTTTGGAGGGGGCGCGGTTCAGCCCCAGCATTTT.